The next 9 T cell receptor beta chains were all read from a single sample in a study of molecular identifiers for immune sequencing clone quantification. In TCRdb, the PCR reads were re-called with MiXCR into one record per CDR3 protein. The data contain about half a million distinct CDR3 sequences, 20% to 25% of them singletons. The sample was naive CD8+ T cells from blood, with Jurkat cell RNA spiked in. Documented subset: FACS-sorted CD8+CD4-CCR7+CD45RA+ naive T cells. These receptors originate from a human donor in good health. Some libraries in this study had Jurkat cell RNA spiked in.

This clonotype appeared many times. CDR3 in DNA: TGTGCCAGCAGTACGTCATATGAACCCCAGCATTTT. This encodes CASSTSYEPQHF. The rearrangement uses TRBV7-9 and TRBJ1-5; D gene uncertain. The CDR3 is 12 amino acids. The V gene's germline CDR1 is SEHNR and CDR2 FQNEAQ (reference sequence). Trimming removed 6 bases at V and 10 bases at J, with 13 bases between.

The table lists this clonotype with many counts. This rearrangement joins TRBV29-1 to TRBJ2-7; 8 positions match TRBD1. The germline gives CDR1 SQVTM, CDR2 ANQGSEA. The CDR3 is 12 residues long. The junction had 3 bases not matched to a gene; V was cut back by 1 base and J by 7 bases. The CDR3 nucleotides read TGCAGCGTTGAAGCTAACAGGGGGGAGCAGTACTTC. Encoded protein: CSVEANRGEQYF.

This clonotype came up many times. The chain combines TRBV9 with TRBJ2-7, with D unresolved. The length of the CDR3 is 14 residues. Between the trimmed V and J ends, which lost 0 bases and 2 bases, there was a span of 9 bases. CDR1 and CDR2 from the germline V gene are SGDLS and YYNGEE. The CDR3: CASSVGAETYEQYF. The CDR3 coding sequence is TGTGCCAGCAGCGTAGGGGCCGAAACCTACGAGCAGTACTTC.

The CDR3 here is CASGLVLGRANVLTF. The CDR3 coding sequence is TGTGCTAGTGGTTTGGTATTAGGAAGGGCCAACGTCCTGACTTTC. This sequence joins TRBV12-5 and TRBJ2-6; no clear D gene. The CDR3 spans 15 residues. The germline gives CDR1 LGHNT, CDR2 FRNRAP. V lost 0 bases and J lost 5, with 8 bases in between.

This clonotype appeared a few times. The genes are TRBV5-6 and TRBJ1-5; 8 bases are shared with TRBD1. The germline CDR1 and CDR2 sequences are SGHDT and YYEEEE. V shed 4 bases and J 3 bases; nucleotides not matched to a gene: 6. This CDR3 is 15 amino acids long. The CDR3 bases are TGTGCCAGCAGCGGCAGGGGGCGGGACAATCAGCCCCAGCATTTT. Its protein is CASSGRGRDNQPQHF.

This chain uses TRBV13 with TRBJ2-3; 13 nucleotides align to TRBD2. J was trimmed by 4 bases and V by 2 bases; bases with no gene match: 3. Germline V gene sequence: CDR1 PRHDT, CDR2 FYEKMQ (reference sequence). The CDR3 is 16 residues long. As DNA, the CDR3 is TGTGCCAGCAGCTTACCGGGACTAGCGGGGTCAGATACGCAGTATTTT. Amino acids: CASSLPGLAGSDTQYF.

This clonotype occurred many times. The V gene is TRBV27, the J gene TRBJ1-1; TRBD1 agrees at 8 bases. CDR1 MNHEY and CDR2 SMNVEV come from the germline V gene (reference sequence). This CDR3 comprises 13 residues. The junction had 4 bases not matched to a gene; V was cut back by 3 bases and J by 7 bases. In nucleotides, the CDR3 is TGTGCCAGCAGTTTCAGGGGGCGCGGTGAAGCTTTCTTT. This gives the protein CASSFRGRGEAFF.

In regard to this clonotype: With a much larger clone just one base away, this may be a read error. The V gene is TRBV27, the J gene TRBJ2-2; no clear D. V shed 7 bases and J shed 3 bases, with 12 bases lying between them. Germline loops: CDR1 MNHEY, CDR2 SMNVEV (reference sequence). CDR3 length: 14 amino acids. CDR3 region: CASKETPDTGELFF. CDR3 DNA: TGTGCCAGCAAAGAGACACCGGACACCGGGGAGCTGTTTTTT.

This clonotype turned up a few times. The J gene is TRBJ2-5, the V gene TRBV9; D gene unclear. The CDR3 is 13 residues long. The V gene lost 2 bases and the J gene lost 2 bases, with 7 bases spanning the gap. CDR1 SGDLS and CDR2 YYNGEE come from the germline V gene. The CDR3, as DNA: TGTGCCAGCAGCGTTTATGATCAAGAGACCCAGTACTTC. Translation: CASSVYDQETQYF.